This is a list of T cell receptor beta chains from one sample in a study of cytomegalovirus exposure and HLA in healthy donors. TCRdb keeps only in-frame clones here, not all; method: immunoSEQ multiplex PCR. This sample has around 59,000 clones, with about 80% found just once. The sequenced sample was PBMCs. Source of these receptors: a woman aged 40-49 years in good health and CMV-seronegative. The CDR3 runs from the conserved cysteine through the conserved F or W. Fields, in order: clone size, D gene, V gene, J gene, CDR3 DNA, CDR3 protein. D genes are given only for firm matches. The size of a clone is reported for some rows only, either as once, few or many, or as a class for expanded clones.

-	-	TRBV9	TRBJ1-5	TGTGCCAGCAGCGTAGATTTTCGGACAGAACAGCCCCAGCATTTT	CASSVDFRTEQPQHF
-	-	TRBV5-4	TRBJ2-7	TGTGCCAGCAGCTTGAACCGAAGCCCCTACGAGCAGTACTTC	CASSLNRSPYEQYF
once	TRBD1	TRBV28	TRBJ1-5	TGTGCCAGCAGATCTGGGACAGGACATAGCAATCAGCCCCAGCATTTT	CASRSGTGHSNQPQHF
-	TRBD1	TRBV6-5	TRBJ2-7	TGTGCCAGCAGTTCGTCCGGGACAGGGTTCTACGAGCAGTACTTC	CASSSSGTGFYEQYF
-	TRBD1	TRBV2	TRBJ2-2	TGTGCCAGTTCCGGGACAGGGGGCATCGGGGAGCTGTTTTTT	CASSGTGGIGELFF
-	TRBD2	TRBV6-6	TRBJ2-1	TGTGCCAGCAGTTCCCAGCGGGGGTCCTACAATGAGCAGTTCTTC	CASSSQRGSYNEQFF
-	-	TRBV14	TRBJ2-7	TGTGCCAGCAGCCAAGGTGCGTCAGCGAAGCAGTACTTC	CASSQGASAKQYF
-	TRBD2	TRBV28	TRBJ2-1	TGTGCCAGCAGTTTAAATCTTTGGTCTAGCGGGAGCTACAATGAGCAGTTCTTC	CASSLNLWSSGSYNEQFF
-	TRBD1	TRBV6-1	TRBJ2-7	TGTGCCAGCAGTGACCCGGGACAGGGTAAGAACGAGCAGTACTTC	CASSDPGQGKNEQYF
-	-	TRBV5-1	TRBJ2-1	TGCGCCAGCAGCTTGGTCATCCGGGACTCTGGCGGCAATGAGCAGTTCTTC	CASSLVIRDSGGNEQFF
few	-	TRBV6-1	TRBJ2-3	TGTGCCAGCAGTGTAGGCGGGTTCACAGATACGCAGTATTTT	CASSVGGFTDTQYF
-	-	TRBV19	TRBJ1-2	TGTGCCAGTAGTGCCATATACGGACAGTACTATGGCTACACCTTC	CASSAIYGQYYGYTF
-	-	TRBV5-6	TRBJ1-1	TGTGCCAGTAAACAGTCCATGAACACTGAAGCTTTCTTT	CASKQSMNTEAFF
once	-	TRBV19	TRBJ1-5	TGTGCCAGTAGTATCGGCGTCCGGGTTTTTCAGCCCCAGCATTTT	CASSIGVRVFQPQHF
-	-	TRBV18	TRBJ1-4	TGTGCCAGCTCACCAGTGGCTGTTCACAGTAATGAAAAACTGTTTTTT	CASSPVAVHSNEKLFF
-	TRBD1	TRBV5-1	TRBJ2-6	TGCGCCAGCAGCTCCGAATGGGGACAGGGAATAGGCAGGGCCAACGTCCTGACTTTC	CASSSEWGQGIGRANVLTF
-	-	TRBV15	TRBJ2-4	TGTGCCACCAGCAGAGGGGTAACAGGGTTCTTCGGAAACATTCAGTACTTC	CATSRGVTGFFGNIQYF
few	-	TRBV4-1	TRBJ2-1	TGCGCCAGCAGCCAATACCGGGACTTGTACAATGAGCAGTTCTTC	CASSQYRDLYNEQFF
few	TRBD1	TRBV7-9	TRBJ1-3	TGTGCCAGCAGCCCCAGGGGGTTCCCGGGAAACACCATATATTTT	CASSPRGFPGNTIYF
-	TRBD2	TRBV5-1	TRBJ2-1	TGCGCCAGCTCTCCGCGGGGGGAACATGAGCAGTTCTTC	CASSPRGEHEQFF
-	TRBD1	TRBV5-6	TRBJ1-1	TGTGCCAGCAGCAGGAAGTTGACAGGGAACACTGAAGCTTTCTTC	CASSRKLTGNTEAFF
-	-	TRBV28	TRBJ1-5	TGTGCCAGCAGCCAGACAGAGCAGCCCCAGCATTTT	CASSQTEQPQHF
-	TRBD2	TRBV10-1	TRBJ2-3	TGCGCCAGCAGTGCTCAGCGGGGTAGCACAGATACGCAGTATTTT	CASSAQRGSTDTQYF
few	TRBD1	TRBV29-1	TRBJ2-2	TGCAGCGTGGGGGGACAGGCCCAGCGGTTTTTT	CSVGGQAQRFF
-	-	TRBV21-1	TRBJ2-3	TGTGCCAGCAGCAAAGGAAAGAGAGTGCCTAGCGGGAGCACAGATACGCAGTATTTT	CASSKGKRVPSGSTDTQYF
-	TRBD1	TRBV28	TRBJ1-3	TGTGCCAGCAGTTTACCCCTTAGGACAGGGGGTGGAAACACCATATATTTT	CASSLPLRTGGGNTIYF
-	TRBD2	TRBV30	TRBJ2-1	TGTGCCTGGAGTAGGGGACTAGGCCAGCACAATGAGCAGTTCTTC	CAWSRGLGQHNEQFF
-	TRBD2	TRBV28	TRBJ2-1	TGTGCCAGCAGGGCGGGGACTAGCGGGCGCCGCTCCTACAATGAGCAGTTCTTC	CASRAGTSGRRSYNEQFF
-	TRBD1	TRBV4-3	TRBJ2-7	TGCGCCAGCAGCCAAACCTCGGACAGGGTTGGAGAGCAGTACTTC	CASSQTSDRVGEQYF
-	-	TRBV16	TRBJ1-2	TGTGCCAGCAGCCAACGCCGGGGGTCTGGCTACACCTTC	CASSQRRGSGYTF
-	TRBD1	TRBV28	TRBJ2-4	TGTGCCAGCAGGCCCGGGACAGGGGGATTGGAGGCCAAAAACATTCAGTACTTC	CASRPGTGGLEAKNIQYF
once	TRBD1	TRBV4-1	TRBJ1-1	TGCGCCAGCAGCCAAGTCCCGGGACAGGGGTCCACTGAAGCTTTCTTT	CASSQVPGQGSTEAFF
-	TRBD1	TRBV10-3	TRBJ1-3	TGTGCCATCAGCTTGACAGGGCCTGGAAACACCATATATTTT	CAISLTGPGNTIYF
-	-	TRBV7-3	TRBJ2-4	TGTGCCAGCAGCCCGTCCGGCGGAGGTGCCAAAAACATTCAGTACTTC	CASSPSGGGAKNIQYF
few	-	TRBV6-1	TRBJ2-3	TGTGCCAGCAGTGAAAGGGGGGGCGTGAGCACAGATACGCAGTATTTT	CASSERGGVSTDTQYF
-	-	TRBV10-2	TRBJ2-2	TGCGCCAGCAGTCTCCCGGCCGGGGAGCTGTTTTTT	CASSLPAGELFF
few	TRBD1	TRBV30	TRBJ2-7	TGTGCCTGGAGTCCCGGGACAGGCAGCTACGAGCAGTACTTC	CAWSPGTGSYEQYF
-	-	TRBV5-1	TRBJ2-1	TGCGCCAGCAGCGATTCCTCCGGGAATGAGCAGTTCTTC	CASSDSSGNEQFF
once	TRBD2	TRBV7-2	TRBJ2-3	TGTGCCAGCAGCTATAGCGGGAGGAGGACAGATACGCAGTATTTT	CASSYSGRRTDTQYF
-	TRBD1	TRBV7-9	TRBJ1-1	TGTGCCAGCAGCTTAGATTTGACAGGGGCGTCTGAAGCTTTCTTT	CASSLDLTGASEAFF
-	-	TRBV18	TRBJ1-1	TGTGCCAGCTCATTAAGGCAGGCAGAAGCTTTCTTT	CASSLRQAEAFF
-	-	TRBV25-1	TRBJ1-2	TGTGCCAGCACCCCTTCGGACAGCTATGGCTACACCTTC	CASTPSDSYGYTF
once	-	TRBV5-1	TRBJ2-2	TGCGCCAGCAGCTTCAAGACTAACACCGGGGAGCTGTTTTTT	CASSFKTNTGELFF
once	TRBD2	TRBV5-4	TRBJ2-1	TGTGCCAGCAGCTTGGTAGCGGGACTTAACAATGAGCAGTTCTTC	CASSLVAGLNNEQFF
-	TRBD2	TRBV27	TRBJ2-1	TGTGCCAGCAGTCACCTCGGGACTAGCGGGAGCTATGAGCAGTTCTTC	CASSHLGTSGSYEQFF
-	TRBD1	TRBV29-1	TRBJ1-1	TGCAGCGGCACGACAGGGGCGATGAACACTGAAGCTTTCTTT	CSGTTGAMNTEAFF
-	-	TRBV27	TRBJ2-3	TGTGCCAGCAGTTCGCCAGGCAGCACAGATACGCAGTATTTT	CASSSPGSTDTQYF
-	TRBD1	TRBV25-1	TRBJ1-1	TGTGCCAGCAGTAGATCGGGACAGGGGAACACTGAAGCTTTCTTT	CASSRSGQGNTEAFF
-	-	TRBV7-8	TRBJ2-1	TGTGCCAGCAGCTTAAATAACAGGCCATCGTGGCAGTTCTTC	CASSLNNRPSWQFF